The 5 T cell receptor beta chains reported below all come from one sample, sequenced in a study of OX40 agonist ivuxolimab in advanced cancers. Some clones are missing from TCRdb's copy, which holds only in-frame ones; the method was immunoSEQ multiplex PCR. Among around 72,000 clones, around 84% were seen once, and the ten largest hold roughly 8%. The sample was CD4+ or CD8+ T cells sorted from blood, taken in a trial of the OX40 agonist ivuxolimab. All receptors derive from an adult with an advanced solid tumor such as melanoma, head and neck, liver or kidney cancer.

The chain couples TRBV21-1 to TRBJ2-7; TRBD1, the table's D call, was not compared with the DNA. TRBV21-1 is a pseudogene segment. The length of the CDR3 is 19 residues. CDR3 sequence reads: CASSKGRGQGEVRGYEQYF. The CDR3 DNA reads as TGTGCCAGCAGCAAAGGCAGGGGACAGGGTGAAGTGAGGGGTTACGAGCAGTACTTC.

This clone occurred a few times. This chain joins TRBV2 and TRBJ2-4; D is possibly TRBD1 or TRBD2 (6 bases each). The germline V gene encodes CDR1 SNHLY and CDR2 FYNNEI. The CDR3 sequence is 15 residues long. V was cut by 6 bases and J by 2 bases, with 14 bases left in between. The CDR3 DNA reads TGTGCCAGCAGGCACAGGGACTTTACCAAAAACATTCAGTACTTC. This sequence encodes CASRHRDFTKNIQYF.

The V and J genes are TRBV19 and TRBJ2-2; 9 positions agree with TRBD1. The germline gives CDR1 LNHDA, CDR2 SQIVND (reference sequence). V dropped 6 bases and J dropped 2; count of bases not matched to a gene: 13. This CDR3 has 18 amino acids. CDR3 region: CASSANLGGQGNTGELFF. CDR3 in DNA: TGTGCCAGTAGCGCTAACCTAGGGGGACAGGGAAACACCGGGGAGCTGTTTTTT.

This rearrangement joins TRBV28 to TRBJ2-1; TRBD1 is a possible D gene (5 bases). CDR3 length equals 14 residues. CDR1 MDHEN and CDR2 SYDVKM come from the germline V gene. Trimming stripped 10 bases from V and 5 bases from J, with 18 bases between. The CDR3 protein is CATGRSGSHNEQFF. DNA for the CDR3: TGTGCCACAGGAAGGTCAGGGTCCCACAATGAGCAGTTCTTC.

The chain is built from TRBV19 and TRBJ2-4; maybe TRBD2 (6 bases). The CDR3 is made up of 14 amino acids. Deletions cut 4 bases from V and 7 bases from J, with 14 bases between. Germline V CDR1 and CDR2: LNHDA, SQIVND (reference sequence). The CDR3 bases are TGTGCCAGTAGTACCCAATTACGGGGGAACATTCAGTACTTC. This gives the protein CASSTQLRGNIQYF.